This T cell receptor beta chain is from a study of response to subunit inactivated influenza vaccine. Whole-study findings and limits: With each seasonal influenza vaccination, the authors suggested, few new T cells are recruited.

Trimming took 5 bases from V and 6 from J; bases not matched to a gene: 6. CDR3 length: 15 residues. CDR1 is SGHTA, CDR2 FQGNSA, per germline. Using its own MiXCR run on the RT-PCR reads, TCRdb lists one record per CDR3 protein. Of fewer than 200,000 distinct CDR3 sequences listed, about 9% are singletons. Comment on this clonotype: Its antigen is still unknown.

This sequence was found in a man aged 50-59 years who received an inactivated influenza vaccine. The chain combines TRBV7-2 with TRBJ2-1, with 11 bases that match TRBD2. The source material was non-naive T cells sorted from PBMCs, sampled on the day of vaccination. For the CDR3, the DNA is TGTGCCAGCAGCCTACTAGCGGGGGTCCGCAATGAGCAGTTCTTC. It yields the protein CASSLLAGVRNEQFF. Full variable domain (remainder filled in from reference TRBV7-2 and TRBJ2-1): GAGVSQSPSNKVTEKGKDVELRCDPISGHTALYWYRQSLGQGLEFLIYFQGNSAPDKSGLPSDRFSAERTGGSVSTLTIQRTQQEDSAVYLCASSLLAGVRNEQFFGPGTRLTVL.